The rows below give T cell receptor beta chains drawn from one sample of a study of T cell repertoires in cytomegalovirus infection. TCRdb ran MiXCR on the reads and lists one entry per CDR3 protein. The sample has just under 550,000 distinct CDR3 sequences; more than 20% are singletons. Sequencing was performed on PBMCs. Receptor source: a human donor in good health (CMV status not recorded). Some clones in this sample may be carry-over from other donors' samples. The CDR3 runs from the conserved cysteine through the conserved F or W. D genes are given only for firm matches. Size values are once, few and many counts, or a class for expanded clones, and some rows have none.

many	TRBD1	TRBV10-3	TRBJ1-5	CAISEVGTGGQPQHF	TGTGCCATCAGTGAGGTCGGGACAGGGGGCCAGCCCCAGCATTTT
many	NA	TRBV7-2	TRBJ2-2	CASSRRPEGAGELFF	TGTGCCAGCAGCCGCAGGCCGGAGGGGGCCGGGGAGCTGTTTTTT
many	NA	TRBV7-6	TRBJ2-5	CASSLGKGRREATQYF	TGTGCCAGCAGCTTAGGCAAGGGGCGCCGGGAAGCAACCCAGTACTTC
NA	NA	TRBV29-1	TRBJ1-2	CSAVGRNYGYTF	TGCAGCGCCGTGGGTCGGAACTATGGCTACACCTTC
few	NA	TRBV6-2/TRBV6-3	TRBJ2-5	CASRSPPLETQYF	TGTGCCAGCAGGTCCCCGCCGTTGGAGACCCAGTACTTC
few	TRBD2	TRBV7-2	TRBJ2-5	CASRQAGGPFGTQYF	TGTGCCAGCAGACAAGCGGGAGGGCCTTTTGGGACCCAGTACTTC
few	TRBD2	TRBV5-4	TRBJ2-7	CASSLGDTLAGGEQYF	TGTGCCAGCAGCTTGGGAGACACACTAGCGGGAGGCGAGCAGTACTTC
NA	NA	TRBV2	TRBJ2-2	CASMQEGTGELFF	TGTGCCAGCATGCAGGAGGGGACCGGGGAGCTGTTTTTT
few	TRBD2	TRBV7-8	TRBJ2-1	CASSPALAASANEQFF	TGTGCCAGCAGCCCTGCCCTAGCGGCGTCGGCAAATGAGCAGTTCTTC
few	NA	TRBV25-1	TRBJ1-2	CASSEVGGYGYTF	TGTGCCAGCAGTGAAGTGGGAGGCTATGGCTACACCTTC
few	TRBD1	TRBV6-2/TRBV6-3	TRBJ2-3	CASSLSRGLRADTQYF	TGTGCCAGCAGTCTCTCGAGGGGGCTAAGGGCAGATACGCAGTATTTT
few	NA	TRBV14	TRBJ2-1	CASSQGVGRVANEQFF	TGTGCCAGCAGCCAAGGGGTCGGGAGAGTTGCAAATGAGCAGTTCTTC
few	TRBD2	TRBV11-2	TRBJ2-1	CASSPRTSGRALGEQFF	TGTGCCAGCAGCCCCCGGACTAGCGGGAGGGCCCTCGGTGAGCAGTTCTTC
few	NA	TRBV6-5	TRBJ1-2	CASSPRESSGYTF	TGTGCCAGCAGTCCCAGGGAGTCTAGTGGCTACACCTTC
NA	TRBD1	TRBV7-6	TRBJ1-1	CASSPPGTGWRAFF	TGTGCCAGCAGCCCCCCTGGGACAGGGTGGAGAGCTTTCTTT
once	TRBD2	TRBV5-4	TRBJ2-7	CASSLPGLAGLEEQYF	TGTGCCAGCAGCTTGCCGGGACTAGCGGGATTGGAGGAGCAGTACTTC
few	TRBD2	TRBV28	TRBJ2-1	CASSLISGGNEQFF	TGTGCCAGCAGTTTAATCAGCGGGGGGAATGAGCAGTTCTTC
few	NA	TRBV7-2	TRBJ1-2	CASKAVGQTHGYTF	TGTGCCAGCAAGGCCGTAGGACAGACTCATGGCTACACCTTC
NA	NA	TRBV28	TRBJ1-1	CASTKHSGSGTEAFF	TGTGCCAGCACTAAACATTCCGGGTCGGGAACTGAAGCTTTCTTT
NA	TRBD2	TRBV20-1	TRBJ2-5	CSAKRGGETQYF	TGCAGTGCTAAGCGGGGCGGGGAGACCCAGTACTTC
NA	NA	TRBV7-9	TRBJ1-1	CASSLIVPNTEAFF	TGTGCCAGCAGCTTAATAGTGCCCAACACTGAAGCTTTCTTT
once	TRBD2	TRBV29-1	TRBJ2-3	CSVWDGRLGTQYF	TGCAGCGTTTGGGACGGGAGGCTTGGTACGCAGTATTTT
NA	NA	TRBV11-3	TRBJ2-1	CASSWEDRRTQFF	TGTGCCAGCAGCTGGGAAGACAGGCGGACCCAGTTCTTC